A selection of T cell receptor beta chains follows, all from one sample in a study of blood T cell repertoires in COVID-19. Data came from immunoSEQ multiplex PCR; TCRdb stores just in-frame clones and leaves some out. The sample lists about 83,000 clones; 86% were seen once. The sample comprised peripheral blood. All receptors come from a woman of 80 years or more in a cohort sampled during active or convalescent COVID-19. The CDR3 runs from the conserved cysteine through the conserved F or W. A D gene is named only where the DNA matches it firmly. Clone size is shown for a subset of rows, as once, few, many or a class of expanded clone.

v_call	clone_size	cdr3_length	d_call	j_call	cdr3_nt	cdr3_aa
TRBV20-1	-	12	-	TRBJ2-1	TGCAGTGCTAGTTCCTCAGGGGACGAGCAGTTCTTC	CSASSSGDEQFF
TRBV19	-	14	-	TRBJ2-7	TGTGCCAGTAGTATGCCGGGAATTAGGCACGAGCAGTACTTC	CASSMPGIRHEQYF
TRBV29-1	-	15	-	TRBJ1-1	TGCAGCGTTGACGTGCGGGGGGCGACGAACACTGAAGCTTTCTTT	CSVDVRGATNTEAFF
TRBV19	-	16	TRBD2	TRBJ2-1	TGTGCCAGTAATCCATCTAGCGGAAGCATATACAATGAGCAGTTCTTC	CASNPSSGSIYNEQFF
TRBV3-1/TRBV3-2	-	17	TRBD2	TRBJ2-6	TGTGCCAGCAGACGGACTAGCTCAAAGGCTGGGGCCAACGTCCTGACTTTC	CASRRTSSKAGANVLTF
TRBV28	-	15	-	TRBJ2-2	TGTGCAGGACAGGACGGCGGGGCGAACACCGGGGAGCTGTTTTTT	CAGQDGGANTGELFF
TRBV28	-	15	TRBD1	TRBJ1-5	TGTGCCAGCCTAATTGGGGGACAGAGAAATCAGCCCCAGCATTTT	CASLIGGQRNQPQHF
TRBV2	-	12	-	TRBJ1-2	TGTGCCAGCAGAGACAGGACCTGGGGCTACACCTTC	CASRDRTWGYTF
TRBV19	-	13	TRBD2	TRBJ2-7	TGTGCCAGTAACGCGGGACTACTATACGAGCAGTACTTC	CASNAGLLYEQYF
TRBV28	once	16	-	TRBJ2-5	TGTGCCAGCAGCAAACCCGGGACATACCTCCCGGAGACCCAGTACTTC	CASSKPGTYLPETQYF